Included here is one TCR beta chain sequence, with context. The sample belongs to a study of control samples from healthy donors and cancer patients. Libraries were prepared by immunoSEQ multiplex PCR; TCRdb keeps only in-frame clonotypes and omits some of them. The repertoire holds roughly 92,000 clones, with 86% as singletons. Germline V gene lookup returns CDR1 MNHEY and CDR2 SVGAGI. The CDR3 sequence is 16 residues long. V lost 0 bases and J 0 bases, leaving 12 bases between the germline ends. The clonotype was recovered from a woman between 45 and 60 years old in good health. The chain recombines TRBV6-5 with TRBJ2-7, with a tentative D call TRBD1 (6 bases). The sequencing input was blood. In DNA, the CDR3 is TGTGCCAGCAGTTACTCGGACAGTTCCCCCTCCTACGAGCAGTACTTC. This encodes CASSYSDSSPSYEQYF.